The 28 T cell receptor beta chains listed next were all sequenced from one sample in a study of blood T cell repertoires in COVID-19. Clones were sequenced by immunoSEQ multiplex PCR, and TCRdb holds only the in-frame ones, with some missing. The sample gives approximately 25,000 clones, more than 75% of which show up once; approximately 8% is in the top ten. The specimen was peripheral blood. These receptors all stem from a man aged 45-65 years with active COVID-19.

This chain links TRBV27 with TRBJ1-6; TRBD1 matches at 7 bases. The J segment lost 4 bases and the V segment lost 3 bases, leaving 6 bases of the junction unmatched. CDR3 length: 16 residues. CDR1 is MNHEY, CDR2 SMNVEV, per germline (reference sequence). This CDR3 is CASSFGGGVYNSPLHF. DNA for the CDR3: TGTGCCAGCAGTTTCGGAGGGGGCGTTTATAATTCACCCCTCCACTTT.

CDR3 coding DNA: TGTGCCAGCAGTTTATTGGGGACAGGGGTATTCGGATATGGCTACACCTTC. Protein: CASSLLGTGVFGYGYTF. The genes are TRBV27 and TRBJ1-2; TRBD1 aligns across 10 bases. The CDR3 is 17 residues long. CDR1 is MNHEY, CDR2 SMNVEV, per germline (reference sequence). The ends lost 1 base at V and 5 bases at J; junction bases unmatched: 10.

The chain carries TRBV24-1 and TRBJ2-3; the match to TRBD1 covers 10 bases. CDR1 is KGHDR and CDR2 is SFDVKD in the germline V gene. After removal of 2 bases from V and 0 bases from J, the junction contained 4 bases not matched to a gene. This CDR3 has 17 amino acids. The CDR3: CATSDSGQGVSTDTQYF. CDR3 DNA: TGTGCCACCAGTGATTCCGGACAGGGGGTAAGCACAGATACGCAGTATTTT.

V is TRBV15 and J is TRBJ2-7, with D possibly matching TRBD2 (5 bases). Germline V gene lookup returns CDR1 LNHNV and CDR2 YYDKDF (reference sequence). The CDR3 loop spans 14 amino acids. Trimming took 0 bases from V and 1 from J, leaving 7 bases between them. CDR3 loop: CATSREGLSYEQYF. Here the CDR3 DNA reads TGTGCCACCAGCAGAGAAGGACTTTCCTACGAGCAGTACTTC.

The rearrangement uses TRBV24-1 and TRBJ1-2, with a weak D call TRBD1 (5 bases). The V gene lost 7 bases and the J gene lost 4 bases, with 15 bases spanning the gap. Germline V gene lookup returns CDR1 KGHDR and CDR2 SFDVKD. The CDR3 consists of 14 residues. The chain's CDR3 is CATSSTGLFYGYTF. As DNA, the CDR3 is TGTGCCACCAGCTCAACAGGTCTTTTCTATGGCTACACCTTC.

The chain is built from TRBV5-1 and TRBJ2-1; D call uncertain. Trimming removed 4 bases from V and 0 bases from J, with 14 bases in between. CDR3 length equals 16 residues. Germline CDR1 SGHRS, CDR2 YFSETQ. The CDR3 here is CASSIGRGSSYNEQFF. The CDR3 DNA reads TGCGCCAGCAGCATAGGTCGCGGTAGCTCCTACAATGAGCAGTTCTTC.

The chain has TRBV5-1 and TRBJ2-7, with 7 bases lining up with TRBD1. The junction had 5 bases not matched to a gene; V was cut back by 4 bases and J by 1 base. The CDR3 is 14 residues long. CDR1 and CDR2 from the germline V gene are SGHRS and YFSETQ. CDR3 residues: CASSPTDRSYEQYF. The CDR3, as DNA: TGCGCCAGCAGCCCGACGGACAGGTCCTACGAGCAGTACTTC. Drawing the rest from reference TRBV5-1 and TRBJ2-7, the complete variable domain is KAGVTQTPRYLIKTRGQQVTLSCSPISGHRSVSWYQQTPGQGLQFLFEYFSETQRNKGNFPGRFSGRQFSNSRSEMNVSTLELGDSALYLCASSPTDRSYEQYFGPGTRLTVT.

The chain uses TRBV6-2 or TRBV6-3 and TRBJ2-5, with D unresolved. The V gene's germline CDR1 is MNHEY and CDR2 SVGEGT. Deletions cut 2 bases from V and 2 bases from J, with 9 bases between. The CDR3 is 14 residues long. The DNA for the CDR3 is TGTGCCAGCAGTTACGCACTCCCACAAGAGACCCAGTACTTC. The encoded protein is CASSYALPQETQYF.

The chain combines TRBV30 with TRBJ1-6; 9 bases are a match to TRBD1. The CDR3 contains 16 residues. Germline assignment: CDR1 GTSNPN and CDR2 SVGIG (reference sequence). The V gene end was trimmed by 3 bases and the J gene end by 5 bases; junction bases not matched to a gene: 8. CDR3 DNA sequence: TGTGCCTGGAGAGCGACAGGGGGGGGGAATAATTCACCCCTCCACTTT. Translated: CAWRATGGGNNSPLHF.

This rearrangement joins TRBV14 to TRBJ1-4, with a weak D call TRBD1 (6 bases). The V gene lost 4 bases and the J gene lost 7 bases, with 13 bases spanning the gap. The CDR3 runs 14 residues. Germline CDR1 is SGHDN and CDR2 is FVKESK. The CDR3, as DNA: TGTGCCAGCAGCCCCCTAGGGGGTTTTGAAAAACTGTTTTTT. The encoded protein is CASSPLGGFEKLFF.

The chain carries TRBV5-6 and TRBJ2-5; 10 bases are a match to TRBD2. V trimming: 0 bases; J trimming: 7 bases; junction bases outside the gene matches: 0. This CDR3 contains 13 residues. CDR1 is SGHDT, CDR2 YYEEEE, per germline. The CDR3 DNA reads TGTGCCAGCAGCTTGGGACTAGCGGGGACCCAGTACTTC. As protein: CASSLGLAGTQYF.

This clone was observed once. The chain is built from TRBV5-1 and TRBJ1-3; D is unresolved. CDR1 and CDR2 (germline): SGHRS, YFSETQ. V was cut by 0 bases and J by 0 bases, with 7 bases left in between. The CDR3 loop spans 15 amino acids. The CDR3 here is CASSLGVSSGNTIYF. DNA for the CDR3: TGCGCCAGCAGCTTGGGAGTATCCTCTGGAAACACCATATATTTT.

This chain joins TRBV9 and TRBJ1-2; TRBD1 matches 9 bases. CDR1 and CDR2 from the germline V gene are SGDLS and YYNGEE. J gave up 3 bases and V 3 bases, and 3 bases lay outside the gene matches. The CDR3 runs 14 residues. The DNA for the CDR3 is TGTGCCAGCAGCGGACAGGGGGTCGACTATGGCTACACCTTC. This translates into CASSGQGVDYGYTF.

This chain joins TRBV24-1 and TRBJ1-1; 9 nucleotides align to TRBD1. With 3 bases clipped from V and 10 bases from J, the junction kept 5 bases outside the gene matches. The V gene's germline CDR1 is KGHDR and CDR2 SFDVKD. The CDR3 totals 13 residues. This CDR3 is CATSDRPGQGAFF. The CDR3 DNA follows: TGTGCCACCAGTGATCGACCGGGACAGGGAGCTTTCTTT.

This rearrangement joins TRBV6-5 to TRBJ1-3; perhaps TRBD1 as D (6 bases). The CDR3 sequence is 13 residues long. With 7 bases removed from V and 1 base from J, the gap between germline ends came to 8 bases. Germline loops: CDR1 MNHEY, CDR2 SVGAGI. This CDR3 is CASTRGSGNTIYF. For the CDR3, the DNA is TGTGCCAGCACCAGGGGATCTGGAAACACCATATATTTT.

Here the CDR3 reads CASSQVPPGLAGEGNTQYF. The CDR3 DNA reads TGTGCCAGCAGCCAAGTCCCTCCGGGACTAGCGGGAGAGGGTAATACGCAGTATTTT. The chain has TRBV14 and TRBJ2-3; 14 positions agree with TRBD2. The CDR3 has 19 residues. Looked up from germline, CDR1 is SGHDN and CDR2 is FVKESK. The junction had 13 bases not matched to a gene; V was cut back by 1 base and J by 7 bases.

V gene TRBV11-2 combines with J gene TRBJ2-1; 16 bases align to TRBD2. J lost 7 bases, V lost 6 bases, and 15 bases had no gene match. The CDR3 consists of 19 residues. Germline values: CDR1 SGHAT, CDR2 FQNNGV. CDR3 sequence reads: CASSRTSGTSGRARNEQFF. CDR3 nucleotide sequence: TGTGCCAGCAGTCGAACTTCCGGGACTAGCGGGAGGGCGAGGAATGAGCAGTTCTTC.

V is TRBV4-3 and J is TRBJ1-3; 7 nucleotides match TRBD1. The trim removed 3 bases at V and 2 bases at J, leaving 4 bases unmatched. CDR3 length: 15 amino acids. CDR1 is LGHNA, CDR2 YSLEER, per germline. CDR3 protein: CASSQDRFAGNTIYF. DNA of the CDR3: TGCGCCAGCAGCCAGGACAGGTTCGCTGGAAACACCATATATTTT.

The chain carries TRBV6-4 and TRBJ2-1; the D gene is possibly TRBD2 (7 bases). The CDR3 contains 16 residues. The V end was cut by 2 bases, the J end by 2 bases, with 13 bases between. Germline V gene lookup returns CDR1 MRHNA and CDR2 SNTAGT. The CDR3 nucleotides read TGTGCCAGCAGTGACGGAAGGGGGGGCCCCTACAATGAGCAGTTCTTC. Protein sequence: CASSDGRGGPYNEQFF.

The chain links TRBV18 to TRBJ2-1; D is ambiguous. The ends were cut back, 5 bases at V and 9 bases at J, with 17 bases in the middle. The CDR3 has 14 amino acids. In germline, CDR1 is KGHSH, CDR2 LQKENI. For the CDR3, the DNA is TGTGCCAGCTCATCCGTTCCAGAGAGAGGTGAGCAGTTCTTC. Translating it yields CASSSVPERGEQFF.

V is TRBV11-2 and J is TRBJ2-6; D gene unclear. Germline V gene sequence: CDR1 SGHAT, CDR2 FQNNGV. V was cut by 9 bases and J by 0 bases, with 6 bases left in between. CDR3 length: 13 amino acids. CDR3: CASAGSGANVLTF. CDR3 DNA: TGTGCCAGTGCCGGCTCTGGGGCCAACGTCCTGACTTTC.

Here the CDR3 reads CASRPTGNYGYTF. CDR3 nucleotide sequence: TGTGCCAGCAGACCGACAGGGAACTATGGCTACACCTTC. V and J are TRBV11-3 and TRBJ1-2; 7 positions agree with TRBD1. The junction had 3 bases not matched to a gene; V was cut back by 6 bases and J by 2 bases. This CDR3 has 13 residues. Germline values: CDR1 SGHNT, CDR2 YENEEA.

V is TRBV2 and J is TRBJ2-1; D remains ambiguous. V lost 3 bases to trimming and J lost 5 bases, with 11 bases between them. The CDR3 spans 14 residues. CDR1 SNHLY and CDR2 FYNNEI come from the germline V gene. Here the CDR3 DNA reads TGTGCCAGCAGTGATTACGGGTGGAACAATGAGCAGTTCTTC. Encoded protein: CASSDYGWNNEQFF. Full variable domain (remainder filled in from reference TRBV2 and TRBJ2-1): EPEVTQTPSHQVTQMGQEVILRCVPISNHLYFYWYRQILGQKVEFLVSFYNNEISEKSEIFDDQFSVERPDGSNFTLKIRSTKLEDSAMYFCASSDYGWNNEQFFGPGTRLTVL.

The rearrangement joins TRBV6-5 to TRBJ1-6, with D unresolved. CDR1 and CDR2 (germline): MNHEY, SVGAGI. V was cut by 1 base and J by 0 bases, with 7 bases left in between. CDR3 size: 16 residues. The CDR3 reads CASSYFRGSYNSPLHF. The CDR3 DNA is TGTGCCAGCAGTTACTTTCGGGGCTCCTATAATTCACCCCTCCACTTT.

V usage is TRBV15 and J usage is TRBJ1-2; D is undetermined. The CDR3 has 12 amino acids. Germline loops: CDR1 LNHNV, CDR2 YYDKDF (reference sequence). The germline V and J ends were trimmed by 5 bases and 12 bases, with 16 bases remaining between them. The CDR3, as DNA: TGTGCCACCAGCCGAGGTGGGAGGACCCACACCTTC. This encodes CATSRGGRTHTF.

The chain joins TRBV6-5 to TRBJ1-2; the match to TRBD1 covers 9 bases. Germline-derived CDR1 and CDR2 are MNHEY and SVGAGI. Losses at the gene ends were 7 bases for V and 8 bases for J; bases not matched to a gene: 14. The CDR3 is 15 amino acids. CDR3 sequence (DNA): TGTGCCAGCATCAGGTCTCCGGGACAGGGAGTGGGCTACACCTTC. Amino acids: CASIRSPGQGVGYTF.

J is TRBJ1-1 and V is TRBV5-1, with 7 bases that match TRBD1. CDR3 size: 14 residues. The V segment lost 2 bases and the J segment 4 bases; nucleotides outside the gene matches: 5. Germline CDR1 is SGHRS and CDR2 is YFSETQ. In DNA form, the CDR3 reads TGCGCCAGCAGCTTTGACAGGGTTGTCACTGAAGCTTTCTTT. Encoded protein: CASSFDRVVTEAFF.

V usage is TRBV19 and J usage is TRBJ1-5, with no clear D. CDR1 and CDR2 from the germline V gene are LNHDA and SQIVND (reference sequence). V was shortened by 7 bases and J by 2 bases, with 12 bases between the two germline ends. The length of the CDR3 is 14 residues. The CDR3 region is CASMPGYGNQPQHF. In DNA form, the CDR3 reads TGTGCCAGTATGCCAGGCTATGGCAATCAGCCCCAGCATTTT. The full variable domain, rest sourced from reference TRBV19 and TRBJ1-5, is DGGITQSPKYLFRKEGQNVTLSCEQNLNHDAMYWYRQDPGQGLRLIYYSQIVNDFQKGDIAEGYSVSREKKESFPLTVTSAQKNPTAFYLCASMPGYGNQPQHFGDGTRLSIL.